This TCR beta chain appears in the sequencing data of a study of cytomegalovirus exposure and HLA in healthy donors. 13 Jbeta primers and 60 Vbeta primers were used for the PCR. Repertoires were generated with immunoSEQ multiplex PCR, while TCRdb's copy carries only in-frame clones and drops some. The sample lists over 150,000 clones; over 70% were seen once. Germline V gene data show CDR1 as SGDLS and CDR2 as YYNGEE. The length of the CDR3 is 20 residues. With 4 bases clipped from V and 0 bases from J, the junction kept 10 bases outside the gene matches. The sample consisted of PBMCs. The clonotype originates from a man younger than 35 in good health and CMV-seropositive. The rearrangement joins TRBV9 to TRBJ2-6; 13 bases match TRBD2. Here the CDR3 reads CASSPRTSGGLSSGANVLTF. CDR3 nucleotides: TGTGCCAGCAGCCCAAGGACTAGCGGGGGACTCTCCTCTGGGGCCAACGTCCTGACTTTC.